Below, one T cell receptor beta chain is given with its context. This sample stems from a study of cytotoxic CD8 clonotypes in ibrutinib-treated CLL. V lost 1 base and J 2 bases, leaving 10 bases between the germline ends. The CDR3 sequence is 15 residues long. Germline assignment: CDR1 MGHRA and CDR2 YSYEKL. TCRdb's table, derived via immunoSEQ multiplex PCR, lists solely in-frame clones and lacks some. The sample includes 130,000 to 150,000 clones, around 80% of them seen just once. The sample in question was PBMCs, obtained after 12 months of ibrutinib treatment. The receptor comes from a human donor with chronic lymphocytic leukemia. The V gene is TRBV4-1, the J gene TRBJ2-3; no definite D call. The CDR3 DNA sequence: TGCGCCAGCAGCCAAGTTCCAACGCCCACAGATACGCAGTATTTT. This codes for CASSQVPTPTDTQYF.